A selection of T cell receptor beta chains follows, all from one sample in a study of control samples from healthy donors and cancer patients. The method was immunoSEQ multiplex PCR; TCRdb's version includes in-frame clones alone and lacks a portion of them. The table records tens of thousands of clones, 70% to 90% of them present only once. The specimen was blood. Receptor source: a woman aged 45-59 years in good health. The CDR3 runs from the conserved cysteine through the conserved F or W. D genes are given only for firm matches. A row's size may be missing; if present it is once, few, many or a size class.

TRBV30	TRBD1	once	TRBJ1-2	TGTGCCTGGAGTGTACCTTTCTCAGGGGGTGGCTACACCTTC	CAWSVPFSGGGYTF
TRBV12-3/TRBV12-4	TRBD2	NA	TRBJ2-5	TGTGCCAGCAGGCGGGGGGACCAAGAGACCCAGTACTTC	CASRRGDQETQYF
TRBV3-1/TRBV3-2	NA	NA	TRBJ2-2	TGTGCCAGCAATCTAAGGAAGGGGACCGGGGAGCTGTTTTTT	CASNLRKGTGELFF
TRBV27	NA	NA	TRBJ1-1	TGTGCCAGCAGTTTTCTTAAGACGGGGAACACTGAAGCTTTCTTT	CASSFLKTGNTEAFF
TRBV4-1	NA	few	TRBJ1-6	TGCGCCAGCAGCCAAGGACAGGACTCTACGGCATCTTCACCCCTCCACTTT	CASSQGQDSTASSPLHF
TRBV7-8	NA	NA	TRBJ1-6	TGTGCCAGCAGCTTAGTTCCCAAGGGAGAAGGTTCACCCCTCCACTTT	CASSLVPKGEGSPLHF
TRBV10-3	NA	NA	TRBJ1-1	TGTGCCATCAGTGAGGGACAGCCAATGAACACTGAAGCTTTCTTT	CAISEGQPMNTEAFF
TRBV7-9	TRBD1	NA	TRBJ1-2	TGTGCCAGCAGGGGACAGTTTAGCTACACCTTC	CASRGQFSYTF
TRBV5-1	TRBD1	NA	TRBJ1-1	TGCGCCAGCCGCGCCACCAAAAGGGACAGTATAGCTTTCTTT	CASRATKRDSIAFF
TRBV23-1	NA	NA	TRBJ2-6	TGCGCCAGCGAGGACAAAGCCTCACCTGGGGCCAACGTCCTGACTTTC	CASEDKASPGANVLTF
TRBV6-5	NA	NA	TRBJ1-2	TGTGCCAGCAGTACCGGGGGACATCTGATCTATGGCTACACCTTC	CASSTGGHLIYGYTF
TRBV21-1	NA	once	TRBJ1-1	TGTGCCAGCAGCAATTGTCAACCAGGACAGGAGAACACTGAAGCTTTCTTT	CASSNCQPGQENTEAFF